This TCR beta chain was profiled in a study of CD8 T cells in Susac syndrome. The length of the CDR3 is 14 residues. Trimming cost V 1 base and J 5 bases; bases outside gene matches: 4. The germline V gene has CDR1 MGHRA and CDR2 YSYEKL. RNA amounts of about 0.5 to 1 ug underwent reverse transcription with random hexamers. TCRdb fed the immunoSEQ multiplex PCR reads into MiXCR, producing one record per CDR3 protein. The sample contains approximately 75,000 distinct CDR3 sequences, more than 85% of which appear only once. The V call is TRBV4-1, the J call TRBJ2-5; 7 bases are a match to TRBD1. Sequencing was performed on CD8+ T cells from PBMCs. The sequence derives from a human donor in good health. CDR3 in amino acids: CASSQVGGLETQYF. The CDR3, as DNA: TGCGCCAGCAGCCAAGTAGGGGGCCTGGAGACCCAGTACTTC.